This T cell receptor (beta chain) was identified during a study of blood T cell repertoires in COVID-19. Study-wide context: Researchers got acute and convalescent COVID-19 samples from the United States, Italy and Spain. T cells, B-cell-depleted T cells, or PBMCs provided the cDNA or gDNA that served as material.

Per the original methods: Estimation of nucleated cell counts was performed using reference gene primer amplification. Produced via immunoSEQ multiplex PCR; TCRdb's table is partial and in-frame only. V and J calls and clone size are given by that table; D and trimming were obtained from the DNA. Among about 260,000 clones, around 87% were seen once, and the ten largest hold approximately 1.5%. To note about this clone: One junction end disagrees with the germline gene, perhaps due to a read error.

The TCR originated in a woman aged 35 to 49 who had recovered from COVID-19. The sequenced material came from peripheral blood.

For the CDR3, the DNA is TGTGCTAGCAGCTTAGTATTGCGCGATTCCTCCATATATTTT. Translated: CASSLVLRDSSIYF. The chain recombines TRBV7-7 with TRBJ1-3; D is uncertain. Germline values: CDR1 SSHAT, CDR2 FNYEAQ (reference sequence). The CDR3 totals 14 residues.